These 20 T cell receptor beta chains came from one sample sequenced in a study of T cell repertoires in cytomegalovirus infection. TCRdb used MiXCR to reprocess the reads, holding one entry per CDR3 protein. The sample comprises 290,000 or so distinct CDR3 sequences, approximately 8.9% of which are singletons, and approximately 2.4% rests with the top ten. Sequencing was performed on PBMCs. These receptors were collected from a human donor in good health (CMV status not recorded). Some clones in this sample may be carry-over from other donors' samples.

This clonotype has a count of ten or more. The CDR3 reads CASSLQVPDTQYF. The CDR3 DNA sequence: TGTGCCAGCAGCTTGCAGGTTCCCGATACGCAGTATTTT. This chain links TRBV7-2 with TRBJ2-3; the D is unclear. Germline V CDR1 and CDR2: SGHTA, FQGNSA. The V gene lost 3 bases and the J gene lost 6 bases, with 10 bases spanning the gap. The CDR3 is 13 residues long.

This clonotype was counted ten times or more. The chain combines TRBV7-3 with TRBJ2-3; 8 bases agree with TRBD1. The CDR3 totals 15 residues. Trimming took 5 bases from V and 2 from J; bases not matched to a gene: 6. Germline V lookup: CDR1 SGHTA, CDR2 FQGTGA. CDR3 residues: CASSPGQAYTDTQYF. CDR3 nucleotide sequence: TGTGCCAGCAGCCCGGGACAGGCTTACACAGATACGCAGTATTTT.

This clonotype was detected many times. The V and J genes are TRBV7-2 and TRBJ2-5, with 13 bases lining up with TRBD2. Germline V gene sequence: CDR1 SGHTA, CDR2 FQGNSA. Trimming took 1 base from V and 5 from J; bases not matched to a gene: 4. The CDR3 totals 16 residues. CDR3 sequence reads: CASSLGGLAGLETQYF. The CDR3 DNA is TGTGCCAGCAGCTTAGGGGGACTAGCGGGGTTGGAGACCCAGTACTTC.

In this sample, this clonotype turned up many times. The V and J genes are TRBV12-3 or TRBV12-4 and TRBJ2-2; the match to TRBD2 covers 12 bases. V trimming: 5 bases; J trimming: 5 bases; junction bases outside the gene matches: 0. The CDR3 runs to 14 residues. The CDR3 region has the DNA TGTGCCAGCAGTGGACTAGCGGGGACCGGGGAGCTGTTTTTT. Translation gives CASSGLAGTGELFF.

This clonotype was recorded a few times. CDR3 region: CASSEAGGLDTQYF. The CDR3 DNA reads TGTGCCAGCAGTGAAGCTGGGGGGCTTGATACGCAGTATTTT. The chain is built from TRBV2 and TRBJ2-3; either TRBD1 or TRBD2 may supply D (6 bases each). The germline V gene encodes CDR1 SNHLY and CDR2 FYNNEI. The CDR3 is 14 amino acids. V lost 0 bases to trimming and J lost 6 bases, with 10 bases between them.

There are many counts of this clonotype. This chain uses TRBV6-5 with TRBJ2-1; D gene uncertain. This CDR3 comprises 13 residues. The germline V gene encodes CDR1 MNHEY and CDR2 SVGAGI. V was shortened by 2 bases and J by 5 bases, with 7 bases between the two germline ends. The CDR3 region is CASSYLSHNEQFF. The CDR3 bases are TGTGCCAGCAGTTACCTTAGCCACAATGAGCAGTTCTTC.

This clonotype was counted ten times or more. CDR3 region: CSASYTAGFVNEQFF. CDR3 bases: TGCAGTGCTAGTTATACGGCAGGGTTCGTCAATGAGCAGTTCTTC. J is TRBJ2-1 and V is TRBV20-1; possibly TRBD1 for D (5 bases). CDR1 is DFQATT and CDR2 is SNEGSKA in the germline V gene (reference sequence). V lost 3 bases, J lost 6 bases, and 18 bases lay in between. This CDR3 spans 15 amino acids.

This clonotype has ten or more counts. The V and J genes are TRBV19 and TRBJ1-2; 7 nucleotides match TRBD1. Germline V CDR1 and CDR2: LNHDA, SQIVND (reference sequence). V dropped 4 bases and J dropped 3; count of bases not matched to a gene: 5. CDR3 length: 14 residues. The CDR3 DNA reads TGTGCCAGTAGTACGACAGGGCCCGACTATGGCTACACCTTC. As protein: CASSTTGPDYGYTF.

In its sample, this clonotype was seen many times. The CDR3 nucleotides read TGTGCCAGCAGCTTGGCCTCGGGGCCTCACTCCTACAATGAGCAGTTCTTC. Translated: CASSLASGPHSYNEQFF. The chain is built from TRBV5-4 and TRBJ2-1; D is possibly TRBD1 or TRBD2 (5 bases each). Trimming stripped 0 bases from V and 0 bases from J, with 13 bases between. Germline V gene data show CDR1 as SGHNT and CDR2 as YYREEE (reference sequence). This CDR3 contains 17 residues.

This clonotype has a handful of counts. The gene calls are TRBV5-1 and TRBJ1-1, with D perhaps matching TRBD1 (5 bases). V shed 0 bases and J shed 1 base, with 10 bases lying between them. This CDR3 has 15 residues. Germline lookup yields CDR1 SGHRS and CDR2 YFSETQ. In DNA form, the CDR3 reads TGCGCCAGCAGCTTGGATGGGGGTGGGAACACTGAAGCTTTCTTT. It specifies CASSLDGGGNTEAFF. The full variable domain, rest sourced from reference TRBV5-1 and TRBJ1-1, is KAGVTQTPRYLIKTRGQQVTLSCSPISGHRSVSWYQQTPGQGLQFLFEYFSETQRNKGNFPGRFSGRQFSNSRSEMNVSTLELGDSALYLCASSLDGGGNTEAFFGQGTRLTVV.

This clonotype was counted between two and nine times. The chain links TRBV10-3 to TRBJ2-3; possibly TRBD2 for D (6 bases). Germline loops: CDR1 ENHRY, CDR2 SYGVKD. The CDR3 sequence is 16 residues long. The V end lost 3 bases, the J end lost 6 bases, and 19 bases lay between the germline ends. DNA of the CDR3: TGTGCCATCAGTGATTTTACTAGCAAGTCATTGGATACGCAGTATTTT. Protein: CAISDFTSKSLDTQYF.

The V and J genes are TRBV28 and TRBJ2-7; the match to TRBD1 covers 10 bases. CDR1 and CDR2 (germline): MDHEN, SYDVKM. V was pared by 6 bases and J by 5 bases, with 7 bases of the junction left unmatched. This CDR3 has 14 residues. The CDR3 loop is CASSRSGTGDEQYF. CDR3 nucleotides: TGTGCCAGCAGCCGATCCGGGACAGGGGACGAGCAGTACTTC.

This clonotype came up many times. This chain links TRBV7-2 with TRBJ1-2; D is perhaps TRBD1 (5 bases). The CDR3 totals 14 residues. From germline, CDR1 is SGHTA and CDR2 FQGNSA. The ends were cut back, 4 bases at V and 1 base at J, with 10 bases in the middle. The CDR3 DNA follows: TGTGCCAGCAGCTCGGACACCTTTAACTATGGCTACACCTTC. It is translated as CASSSDTFNYGYTF.

Many counts were recorded for this clonotype. The chain uses TRBV7-2 and TRBJ1-6; no definite D call. The germline V gene has CDR1 SGHTA and CDR2 FQGNSA. Trimming left V 5 bases short and J 0 bases short, with 8 bases between. This CDR3 contains 15 residues. Written as DNA, the CDR3 is TGTGCCAGCAGCCCATCTAGCTCCTATAATTCACCCCTCCACTTT. It translates to CASSPSSSYNSPLHF.

This clonotype was counted a single time. A much larger clone differs from this one at a single base, so this may be a read error. This chain links TRBV29-1 with TRBJ1-2; D possibly corresponds to TRBD1 (5 bases). Looked up from germline, CDR1 is SQVTM and CDR2 is ANQGSEA. The CDR3 runs 17 residues. Trimming took 8 bases from V and 3 from J, leaving 28 bases between them. The CDR3 DNA reads TGCAGCATCCACAGACGAAAGGGGAAGGGCATGGACTATGGCTACACCTTC. Protein sequence: CSIHRRKGKGMDYGYTF.

The table lists this clonotype with many counts. The V gene is TRBV7-2, the J gene TRBJ1-3; D gene uncertain. Deletions cut 1 base from V and 4 bases from J, with 5 bases between. The CDR3 sequence is 13 residues long. Germline-derived CDR1 and CDR2 are SGHTA and FQGNSA. CDR3 DNA: TGTGCCAGCAGCTTAGACGAGGGAAACACCATATATTTT. The encoded protein is CASSLDEGNTIYF.

This clonotype showed up just a few times. The V and J genes are TRBV6-6 and TRBJ2-7, with D maybe TRBD1 (5 bases). V was trimmed by 6 bases and J by 2 bases, leaving 14 bases between them. Germline loops: CDR1 MNHNY, CDR2 SVGAGI (reference sequence). This CDR3 spans 14 amino acids. The CDR3 sequence: CASSRQPDPYEQYV. The CDR3 DNA follows: TGTGCCAGCAGCCGACAGCCTGACCCCTACGAGCAGTACGTC.

The genes are TRBV5-4 and TRBJ2-2; D possibly uses TRBD1 or TRBD2 (5 bases each). The CDR3 length is 15 residues. From germline, CDR1 is SGHNT and CDR2 YYREEE (reference sequence). V was cut by 4 bases and J by 3 bases, with 13 bases left in between. The CDR3, as DNA: TGTGCCAGCAGCAGACGTGAGGGGTACACCGGGGAGCTGTTTTTT. Its translation: CASSRREGYTGELFF.

This clonotype was seen ten or more times. The V gene is TRBV2, the J gene TRBJ2-1, with D perhaps TRBD1 (6 bases). This CDR3 is 19 amino acids long. With 2 bases removed from V and 3 bases from J, the gap between germline ends came to 23 bases. Per the germline V gene, CDR1 is SNHLY and CDR2 is FYNNEI. For the CDR3, the DNA is TGTGCCAGCAGTGAAATTACAAGGCGACAGGCCCTAAGCTACAATGAGCAGTTCTTC. Amino acids: CASSEITRRQALSYNEQFF.

Many counts were recorded for this clonotype. The chain combines TRBV6-4 with TRBJ1-1; D unresolved. This CDR3 spans 13 amino acids. Germline V gene lookup returns CDR1 MRHNA and CDR2 SNTAGT. Trimming took 2 bases from V and 1 from J, leaving 5 bases between them. The CDR3 DNA reads as TGTGCCAGCAGTGACCTTGGGAACACTGAAGCTTTCTTT. Its protein product is CASSDLGNTEAFF.